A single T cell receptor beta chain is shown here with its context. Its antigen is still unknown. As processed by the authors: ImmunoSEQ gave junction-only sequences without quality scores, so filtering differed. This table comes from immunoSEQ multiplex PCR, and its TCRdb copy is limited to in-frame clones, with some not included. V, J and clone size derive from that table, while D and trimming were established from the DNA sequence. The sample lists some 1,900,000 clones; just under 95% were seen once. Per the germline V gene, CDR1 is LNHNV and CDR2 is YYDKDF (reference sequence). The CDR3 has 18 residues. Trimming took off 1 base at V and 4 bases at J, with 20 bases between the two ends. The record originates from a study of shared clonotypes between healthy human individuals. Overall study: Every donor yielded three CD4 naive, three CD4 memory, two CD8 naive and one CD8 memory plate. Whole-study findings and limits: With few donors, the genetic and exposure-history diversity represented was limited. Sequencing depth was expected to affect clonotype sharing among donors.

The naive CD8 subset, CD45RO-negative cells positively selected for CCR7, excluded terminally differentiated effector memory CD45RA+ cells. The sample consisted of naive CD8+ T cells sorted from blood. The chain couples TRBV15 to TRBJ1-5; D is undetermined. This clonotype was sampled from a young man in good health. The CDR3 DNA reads TGTGCCACCAGCAGAGCGGGTTTATCAATGGATCCAAATCAGCCCCAGCATTTT. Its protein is CATSRAGLSMDPNQPQHF.